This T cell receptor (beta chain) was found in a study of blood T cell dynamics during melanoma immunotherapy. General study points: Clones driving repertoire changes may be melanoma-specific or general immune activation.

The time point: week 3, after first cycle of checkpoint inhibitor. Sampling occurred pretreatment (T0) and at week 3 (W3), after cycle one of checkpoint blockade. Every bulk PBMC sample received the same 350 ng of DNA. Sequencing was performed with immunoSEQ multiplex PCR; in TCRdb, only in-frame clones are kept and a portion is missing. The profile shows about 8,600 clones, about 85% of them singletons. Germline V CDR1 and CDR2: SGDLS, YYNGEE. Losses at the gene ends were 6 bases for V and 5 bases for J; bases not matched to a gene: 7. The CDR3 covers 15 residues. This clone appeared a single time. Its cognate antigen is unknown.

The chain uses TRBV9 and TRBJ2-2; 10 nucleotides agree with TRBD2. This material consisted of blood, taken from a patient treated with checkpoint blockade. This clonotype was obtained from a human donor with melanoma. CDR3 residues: CASNRAGGHTGELFF. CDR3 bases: TGTGCCAGCAATAGAGCGGGGGGGCATACCGGGGAGCTGTTTTTT.